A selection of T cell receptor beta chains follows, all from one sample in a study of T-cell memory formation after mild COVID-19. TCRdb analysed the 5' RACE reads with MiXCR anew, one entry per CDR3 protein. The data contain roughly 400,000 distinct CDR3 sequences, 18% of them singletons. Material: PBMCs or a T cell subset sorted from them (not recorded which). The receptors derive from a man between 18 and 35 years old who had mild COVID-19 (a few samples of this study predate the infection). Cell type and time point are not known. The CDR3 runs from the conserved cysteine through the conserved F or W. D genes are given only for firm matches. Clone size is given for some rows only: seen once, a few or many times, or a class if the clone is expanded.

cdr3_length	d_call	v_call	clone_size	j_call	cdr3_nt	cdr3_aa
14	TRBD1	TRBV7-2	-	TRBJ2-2	TGTGCCAGCAGCGGACAGGAGAACACCGGGGAGCTGTTTTTT	CASSGQENTGELFF
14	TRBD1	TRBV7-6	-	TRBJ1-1	TGTGCCAGCAGTCAACAGGGGAGGGGCACTGAAGCTTTCTTT	CASSQQGRGTEAFF
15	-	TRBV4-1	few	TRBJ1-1	TGCGCCAGCAGCCAAGATCCCCGTGGGAACACTGAAGCTTTCTTT	CASSQDPRGNTEAFF
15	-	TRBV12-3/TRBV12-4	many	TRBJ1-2	TGTGCCAGCAGTTTAGGGTCGCCTAGGGGTTGGGGCTACACCTTC	CASSLGSPRGWGYTF
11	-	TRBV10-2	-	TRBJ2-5	TGCGCCAGCAGTGAAATAGAGACCCAGTACTTC	CASSEIETQYF
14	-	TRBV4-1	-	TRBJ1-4	TGCGCCAGCAGCCAAGATGGCAGGAGGGAAAAACTGTTTTTT	CASSQDGRREKLFF
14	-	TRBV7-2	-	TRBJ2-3	TGTGCCAGCAGCTTAGTCGAGGGGGCAGATACGCAGTATTTT	CASSLVEGADTQYF
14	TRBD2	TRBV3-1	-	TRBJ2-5	TGTGCCAGCAGCCAAACTAGCGGGGGTGAGACCCAGTACTTC	CASSQTSGGETQYF
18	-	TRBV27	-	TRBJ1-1	TGTGCCAGCAGTTCCCTCTGGGTGGCCGGAGACATGAACACTGAAGCTTTCTTT	CASSSLWVAGDMNTEAFF
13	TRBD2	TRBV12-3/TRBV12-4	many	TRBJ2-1	TGTGCCAGCAGTTCACTAGCGGGGGGCTCCGGGTTCTTC	CASSSLAGGSGFF
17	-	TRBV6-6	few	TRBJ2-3	TGTGCCAGCAGTTCTCGATTTGGGGGGGGGCGCACAGATACGCAGTATTTT	CASSSRFGGGRTDTQYF
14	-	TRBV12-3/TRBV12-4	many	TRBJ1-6	TGTGCCAGCAGTTTCAAGGGGTTGGTTTCACCCCTCCACTTT	CASSFKGLVSPLHF
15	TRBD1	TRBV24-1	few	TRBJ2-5	TGTGCCACCAGTGAGCCGACAGGGCCCCAAGAGACCCAGTACTTC	CATSEPTGPQETQYF
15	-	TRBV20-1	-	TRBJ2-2	TGCAGTGCCCCCCCATCGGGGTTTTGGGACGGGGAGCTGTTTTTT	CSAPPSGFWDGELFF
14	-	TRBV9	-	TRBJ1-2	TGTGCCAGCAGCCCACAGACGACTAACTATGGCTACACCTTC	CASSPQTTNYGYTF
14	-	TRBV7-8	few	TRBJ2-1	TGTGCCAGCAGCCAAGGAGGGGATCTAAATGAGCAGTTCTTC	CASSQGGDLNEQFF
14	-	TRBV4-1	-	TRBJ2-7	TGCGCCAGCAGCCAAGGGGGACAAGGAGACGAGCAGTACTTC	CASSQGGQGDEQYF
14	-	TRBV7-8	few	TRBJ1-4	TGTGCCAGCAGCCCGCGCCGACTTAATGAAAAACTGTTTTTT	CASSPRRLNEKLFF
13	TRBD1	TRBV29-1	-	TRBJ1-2	TGCAGCGTTGAGGGACAGGGGGGAGATGGCTACACCTTC	CSVEGQGGDGYTF
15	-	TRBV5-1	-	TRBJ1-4	TGCGCCAGCAGCTTGGGCCCTGTGACGGCCGAAAAACTGTTTTTT	CASSLGPVTAEKLFF
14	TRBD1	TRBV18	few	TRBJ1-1	TGTGCCAGCTCACCACCAACGGACAGGGGGACAGCTTTCTTT	CASSPPTDRGTAFF
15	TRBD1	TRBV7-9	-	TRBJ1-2	TGTGCCAGCAGGGGGACAGCCCGACCTGCGGATGGCTACACCTTC	CASRGTARPADGYTF
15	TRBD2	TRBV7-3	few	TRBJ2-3	TGTGCCAGCAGCCGAGCGGGGGGGACAGGAGATACGCAGTATTTT	CASSRAGGTGDTQYF
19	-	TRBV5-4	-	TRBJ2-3	TGTGCCAGCAGCTTTGGTTTAATAGAACGGGGGGCAATCACAGATACGCAGTATTTT	CASSFGLIERGAITDTQYF
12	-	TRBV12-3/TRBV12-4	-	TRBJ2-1	TGTGCCAGCAGTTGGCCAGGCGGTGAGCAGTTCTTC	CASSWPGGEQFF
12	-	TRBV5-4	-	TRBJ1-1	TGTGCCAGCAGCTCATTCGGAGGGGCAGCTTTCTTT	CASSSFGGAAFF
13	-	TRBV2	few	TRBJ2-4	TGTGCCAGCACCATCGACGGAAGGAACATTCAGTACTTC	CASTIDGRNIQYF
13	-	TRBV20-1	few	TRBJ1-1	TGCAGTGCTGAGGGACGGTTGAACACTGAAGCTTTCTTT	CSAEGRLNTEAFF
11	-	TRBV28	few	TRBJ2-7	TGTGCCAGCAGTTTATACGACGAGCAGTACTTC	CASSLYDEQYF
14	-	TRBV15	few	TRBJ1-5	TGTGCCACCAGCAGAGACGGCAGGCCCAAGCCCCAGCATTTT	CATSRDGRPKPQHF
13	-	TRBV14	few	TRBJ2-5	TGTGCCAGCAGCCAGGCGCCGCAAGAGACCCAGTACTTC	CASSQAPQETQYF
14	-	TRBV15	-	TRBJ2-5	TGTGCCACCAGCAGAGCCGACGAGCAAGAGACCAAGTACTTC	CATSRADEQETKYF
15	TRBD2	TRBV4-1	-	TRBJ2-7	TGCGCCAGCAGACATACTAGCGGAAGCTCCTACGAGCAGTACTTC	CASRHTSGSSYEQYF
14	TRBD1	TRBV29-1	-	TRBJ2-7	TGCAGCGTTGTGGACGAGGGGGCATCCTACGAGCAGTACTTC	CSVVDEGASYEQYF
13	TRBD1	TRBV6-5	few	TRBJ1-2	TGTGCCAGCGGACAGGGGGCCGGCTATGGCTACACCTTC	CASGQGAGYGYTF
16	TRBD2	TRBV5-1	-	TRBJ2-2	TGCGCCAGCAGCTGGACTAGCGGGGGGAACACCGGGGAGCTGTTTTTT	CASSWTSGGNTGELFF
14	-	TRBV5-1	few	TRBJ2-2	TGCGCCAGCAGCTTGTTCGGGGACACCGGGGAGCTGTTTTTT	CASSLFGDTGELFF
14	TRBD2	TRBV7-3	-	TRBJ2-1	TGTGCCAGCAGCTTAAGGGCCGGACTAGACGAGCAGTTCTTC	CASSLRAGLDEQFF
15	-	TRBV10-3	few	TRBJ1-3	TGTGCCATCAGTGCGGACCCAGGGGCTGGAAACACCATATATTTT	CAISADPGAGNTIYF
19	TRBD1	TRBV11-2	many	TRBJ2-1	TGTGCCAGCAGCCCCAACCCGGGACAGGGGATGGGCCTTTACAATGAGCAGTTCTTC	CASSPNPGQGMGLYNEQFF
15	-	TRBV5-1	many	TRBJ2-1	TGCGCCAGCATGGCAAGGCCTGCCCTATACAATGAGCAGTTCTTC	CASMARPALYNEQFF
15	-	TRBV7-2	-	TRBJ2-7	TGTGCCAGCAGCTTAGGATACCAAGGCTCCTACGAGCAGTACTTC	CASSLGYQGSYEQYF
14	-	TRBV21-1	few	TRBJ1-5	TGTGCCAGCAGTCTCATCGACCGCAATCAGCCCCAGCATTTT	CASSLIDRNQPQHF
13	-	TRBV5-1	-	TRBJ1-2	TGCGCCAGCAGCCGGACCCAGGTCGGTGGCTACACCTTC	CASSRTQVGGYTF
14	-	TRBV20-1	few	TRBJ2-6	TGCAGTGCTAGCCGGCTCTCTGGGGCCAACGTCCTGACTTTC	CSASRLSGANVLTF
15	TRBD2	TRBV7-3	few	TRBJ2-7	TGTGCCAGCAGCTTAACGGCGGGGGGAACTTACGAGCAGTACTTC	CASSLTAGGTYEQYF
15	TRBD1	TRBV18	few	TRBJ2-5	TGTGCCAGCTCACCAAGACAGGGGCCGGGAGAGACCCAGTACTTC	CASSPRQGPGETQYF
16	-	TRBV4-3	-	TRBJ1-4	TGCGCCAGCAGCCAAGATCTGGGATTTCGTCTGGAAAAACTGTTTTTT	CASSQDLGFRLEKLFF
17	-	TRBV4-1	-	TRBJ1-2	TGCGCCACCTCCGGGAGTCTATGGGGATTTGAGGACTATGGCTACACCTTC	CATSGSLWGFEDYGYTF
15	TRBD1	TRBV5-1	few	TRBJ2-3	TGCGCCAGCAGACGGTTGACAGGGAGCACAGATACGCAGTATTTT	CASRRLTGSTDTQYF
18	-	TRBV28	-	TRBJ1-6	TGTGCCAGCAGTTTAGATTGGCGTGGCACAGGGACTGGTTCACCCCTCCACTTT	CASSLDWRGTGTGSPLHF
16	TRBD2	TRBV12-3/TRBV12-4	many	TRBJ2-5	TGTGCCAGCAGTGCCCCTAGCGGGGGGGCCTATGAGACCCAGTACTTC	CASSAPSGGAYETQYF
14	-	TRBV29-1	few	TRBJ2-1	TGCAGCGTTGTGAAGCGGGCGGGGAAGAATGAGCAGTTCTTC	CSVVKRAGKNEQFF
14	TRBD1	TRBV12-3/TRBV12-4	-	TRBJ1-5	TGTGCCAGCAGTATTAGTCAACAGGGGCAGCCCCAGCATTTT	CASSISQQGQPQHF